This T cell receptor (beta chain) was captured by sequencing in a study of T cells in Graves' hyperthyroidism and ophthalmopathy. Study information: At the time of initial diagnosis and before any treatment, peripheral blood was collected.

Ophthalmopathy patients had moderate-to-severe active disease, CAS ≥3, NOSPECS ≥4, and disease duration under 3 months. Diagnoses were made from clinical symptoms, serum measures (thyroxine and TRAb), thyroid ultrasound and orbital computed tomography. TCR beta CDR3 regions were amplified from RNA. Primed by the HTBI set, a first-round RT-PCR was run on the TCR CDR3. Each CDR3 protein is one row after TCRdb ran MiXCR on the multiplex PCR reads. The sample contains about 520,000 distinct CDR3 sequences, approximately 25% of which appear only once. Germline assignment: CDR1 SGHTA and CDR2 FQGTGA. V lost 5 bases and J 4 bases, leaving 23 bases between the germline ends. The CDR3 has 18 amino acids.

Sequences were obtained from blood. This chain joins TRBV7-3 and TRBJ2-2; possibly TRBD2 for D (5 bases). The receptor was derived from a woman in her thirties with Graves' ophthalmopathy. CDR3 sequence reads: CASSPDRASLYGTGELFF. CDR3 coding DNA: TGTGCCAGCAGCCCTGATAGGGCTAGCCTATACGGCACCGGGGAGCTGTTTTTT.